This TCR beta chain was recorded in a study of T cells in Graves' hyperthyroidism and ophthalmopathy. CDR3 length: 15 residues. V shed 1 base, J shed 4 bases, and the junction held 4 bases outside the gene matches. Germline V gene lookup returns CDR1 SEHNR and CDR2 FQNEAQ (reference sequence). TCR beta CDR3 region amplification was performed from RNA transcripts. HTBI primers were the set used in a first-round RT-PCR of the TCR CDR3. TCRdb ran MiXCR on the multiplex PCR reads and lists one entry per CDR3 protein. The data show 200,000 to 300,000 distinct CDR3 sequences, 15% to 20% seen once. Many counts were recorded for this clonotype.

The source material was blood. The clonotype was recovered from a woman aged 18-30 years with Graves' ophthalmopathy. The chain is built from TRBV7-9 and TRBJ2-7; 10 bases fit TRBD2. CDR3 DNA: TGTGCCAGCAGCTTAGTTACTAGCGGGAAGTACGAGCAGTACTTC. This codes for CASSLVTSGKYEQYF. Drawing the rest from reference TRBV7-9 and TRBJ2-7, the complete variable domain is DTGVSQNPRHKITKRGQNVTFRCDPISEHNRLYWYRQTLGQGPEFLTYFQNEAQLEKSRLLSDRFSAERPKGSFSTLEIQRTEQGDSAMYLCASSLVTSGKYEQYFGPGTRLTVT.